This TCR beta chain is from a study of shared clonotypes between healthy human individuals (dated by TCRdb to about 2020). For the wider study: The cohort comprised two women and a few men aged 18 to 49 years. For each donor, CD4 naive and CD4 memory were each given three plates, CD8 naive was given two plates, and CD8 memory was given one plate. The study deeply sequenced blood TCR repertoires of about five healthy adults to estimate repertoire size and the extent of clonotype sharing between individuals. Different laboratories and diverse techniques were used to prepare libraries and sequence TCR repertoires, to increase sequencing depth and limit assay-specific biases. Between about 0.85 and 10 billion PBMCs per donor were obtained by leukapheresis. The paper as a whole reports these results and caveats: Incomplete sequencing was indicated by rarefaction of sorted-subset datasets, despite the large sequencing depth. Sharing across four donors was observed for around 5% of naive CD4, over 3% of naive CD8, roughly 2.3% of memory CD4, and roughly 0.4% of memory CD8 clonotypes. Based on pairwise subsampling, the degree of clonotype sharing among donors was expected to be affected by sequencing depth. Larger estimated clonotype richness was generally found for naive subsets than for memory subsets. Higher generation probabilities were observed for clonotypes shared by all four sorted-subset donors than for non-shared clonotypes. Only blood was sampled, and tissue TCR repertoires likely differ from those in blood. The small number of donors limited the genetic and exposure-history diversity represented.

Trimming accounts for 10 bases at V and 2 bases at J, while the number of junction bases matched to no gene is 3. There are 13 amino acids in the CDR3, from cysteine to phenylalanine inclusive. CDR3 DNA is the only sequence kept; it has 39 bases, read in frame from the first base. The germline V gene provides CDR1 MRHNA and CDR2 SNTAGT. Remarks on this clone: Its antigen remains undetermined. Within one base of it there is no much larger clone, and no base qualities were kept.

CD8 naive samples consisted of CD45RO-negative cells that were positively selected for CCR7, yielding a CD45RA+CCR7+ population without TemRA cells. Donors were healthy HIV-negative adults with no recently reported acute infections or vaccinations. Every donor was a Caucasian adult living in Nashville, Tennessee, USA. After blood collection by leukapheresis, PBMCs were isolated using Ficoll-Histopaque density gradient centrifugation and then cryopreserved in the vapor phase of liquid nitrogen. Analytical flow cytometry was used to check the purity and quantity of every magnetically sorted T cell population. Each sorted fraction had its genomic DNA isolated and then quantified by UV absorbance on a Nanodrop 2000c. Using the deep immunoSEQ assay, multiplex PCR amplified TCR CDR3 regions from genomic DNA. For each cell subset, the extracted genomic DNA was distributed evenly across all wells of several immunoSEQ 96-well plates, and each plate served as one replicate. For sorted subsets, roughly 190 ng of genomic DNA, equivalent to about 30,000 T cell genomes, went into each replicate PCR. The purified libraries were quantified using a Qubit 3.0 fluorometer, sized with a Bioanalyzer 2100, and then quantified again using the KAPA Library Quantification kit. Every immunoSEQ 96-well plate was sequenced on a dedicated single-read 150-cycle Illumina NextSeq 550 flow cell. In the source study's methods: Because only junctional sequences without quality scores were contained in the immunoSEQ output, filtering matching that applied to full-length reads could not be performed. Sequences were annotated with PyIR, a Python wrapper for IgBLAST v1.9, and V/J genes and CDR3 were assigned using IMGT germline references. Reads were filtered out if the reads had weak V/J assignments (E-value above 1e-6), no CDR3, stop codons, out-of-frame junctions, or ambiguous translated residues. A V3J clonotype was defined by an identical inferred V gene, J gene, and CDR3 amino acid sequence. Percentage overlap between repertoires was calculated by dividing the number of shared unique clonotypes by the size of the smaller repertoire. Repertoire richness was assessed with RTK rarefaction, the Chao1 estimator, and Recon v2.1 estimates of unobserved clonotypes. Generation probabilities for all TCRbeta clonotypes obtained by the gDNA method from a handful of donors were computed using OLGA. The immuneACCESS repertoire file appears here via TCRdb, limited to in-frame rearrangements. These files lack a portion of the clones; in checked studies, under half of the deficit traces to unresolved V genes, and the cause of the others is not known. For V, J and clone size, that table is used; D and trimming come from the DNA. The sample table holds over 800,000 clones, of which nearly 95% were seen once. The ten biggest clones cover more than 20% of the sample.

The clonotype was recovered from a young man in good health. The chain is encoded by TRBV6-4 joined to TRBJ2-1, and TRBD2 aligns with 9 junction nucleotides. Material: naive CD8+ T cells sorted from blood. Sample cell subset or site, as interpreted from the label and publication: CD45RA+CCR7+. The DNA sequence follows: TGTGCCACTAGCGGGATTCCCTACAATGAGCAGTTCTTC. This gives the protein CATSGIPYNEQFF.